The entry that follows covers one TCR beta chain sequence. The CDR3 extends over 14 amino acids. V shed 2 bases, J shed 9 bases, and the junction held 8 bases outside the gene matches. Germline V gene lookup returns CDR1 MGHRA and CDR2 YSYEKL. The data stem from a study of blood T cell repertoires in COVID-19. Study-level information: Researchers got acute and convalescent COVID-19 samples from the United States, Italy and Spain. T cells, B-cell-depleted T cells, or PBMCs supplied cDNA or gDNA.

Per the original methods: Reference gene primer amplification yielded estimated nucleated cell counts. Profiled with immunoSEQ multiplex PCR; TCRdb holds only in-frame clones, not every one. The V and J calls and clone size were taken over from that table, and D and trimming were inferred from the DNA. The sample includes about 220,000 clones, roughly 84% of them seen just once. The rearrangement joins TRBV4-1 to TRBJ1-2; TRBD1 matches 8 bases. The sequencing sample was made of peripheral blood. The sequence derives from a woman aged 60-75 years with acute or convalescent COVID-19. CDR3 residues: CASSQLQGVDSYTF. CDR3 nucleotides: TGCGCCAGCAGCCAATTACAGGGGGTGGATAGCTACACCTTC.